These T cell receptor beta chains were read from a single sample in a study of beta chain features in type 1 diabetes. Assay: immunoSEQ multiplex PCR; the TCRdb copy retains only in-frame clones and omits some. This sample carries some 410,000 clones, 9.5% to 12% of them seen once, and the ten largest clones take approximately 0.05%. The sequenced sample consisted of naive CD4+ T cells from blood. The receptors come from a woman between 18 and 29 years old in good health. The conserved cysteine and the conserved F or W are not part of the CDR3 here. Each record gives: V gene, CDR3 protein.

TRBV7-3 | ASSLDAGGLRGYT
TRBV2 | ASSMGQGDQPQH
TRBV6-5 | ASSYNPNTEAF
TRBV7-9 | ASSPRGGRGYNEQF
TRBV14 | ASSQYRVGTDTQY
TRBV5-1 | ASSRGTGDTDTQY
TRBV7-2 | ASSLLQTVYTEAF
TRBV4-2 | ASSQEEDSPLH
TRBV7-8 | ASSLAVRVWSMNTEAF
TRBV18 | ASSPRKLWTEAF
TRBV4-3 | ASSQVFRTENSGANVLT
TRBV2 | ASSAQGGISYGYT
TRBV5-1 | ASGRGATNEKLF
TRBV7-6 | ASSRGSGSSIQY
TRBV18 | ASSPGSSDTEAF
TRBV29-1 | SVPAAQGAGDEQY
TRBV7-8 | ASSLKRESRF
TRBV7-2 | ASSLDGFVRIGYT
TRBV2 | ASNPAGANVLT
TRBV7-2 | ASTEQGRGATNEKLF
TRBV9 | ASSATARGEKLF
TRBV7-9 | ASSRDTQY
TRBV7-7 | ASSLGPGSYNEQF
TRBV6-5 | ASRQGLGTEAF
TRBV14 | ASSKHLDGELF
TRBV7-2 | ASSRTGETGELF
TRBV9 | ASSVAPAAGGYNEQF
TRBV5-1 | ASSLEGGDTQY
TRBV29-1 | SVDFSRV
TRBV5-1 | ASSLQGPNEQF
TRBV7-9 | ASSLASANRIGNEQF
TRBV30 | AWSRSRPGQGKRRHQPQH
TRBV18 | ASSNTGDAYNEQF
TRBV7-2 | ASIPTSGSSYNEQF
TRBV7-8 | ASSLAGPRNYGYT
TRBV7-9 | ASSWDRSSPLH
TRBV20-1 | SARVRAEQY